The 14 T cell receptor beta chains reported below all come from one sample, sequenced in a study of human T cells and chemical hapten exposure. Each CDR3 protein gets one entry after TCRdb re-called the RACE reads with MiXCR. The sample lists approximately 100,000 distinct CDR3 sequences, 9% to 9.5% occurring once. Specified time point: patch test 2, 6 weeks after DPC sensitization. The treatment is: therapeutic diphenylcyclopropenone sensitization with weekly scalp DPC. The sample in question was whole blood, obtained in connection with sensitization to the hapten diphenylcyclopropenone (DPC). The receptors stem from a woman aged 40 to 49 with alopecia areata. Some clones in this sample may be carry-over from other donors' samples.

The genes are TRBV12-3 or TRBV12-4 and TRBJ2-4; D possibly corresponds to TRBD1 (5 bases). The CDR3 length is 14 residues. V was shortened by 3 bases and J by 0 bases, with 6 bases between the two germline ends. The CDR3 loop reads CASSFQGAKNIQYF. CDR3 coding DNA: TGTGCCAGCAGTTTCCAGGGAGCCAAAAACATTCAGTACTTC.

This clonotype was seen at least ten times. Here the CDR3 reads CSARRGGYNQPQHF. CDR3 nucleotide sequence: TGCAGTGCTAGGAGGGGGGGGTACAATCAGCCCCAGCATTTT. The chain links TRBV20-1 to TRBJ1-5; TRBD1 is a possible D gene (6 bases). Trimming stripped 3 bases from V and 3 bases from J, with 12 bases between. The CDR3 consists of 14 residues. The V gene's germline CDR1 is DFQATT and CDR2 SNEGSKA (reference sequence).

Ten or more counts support this clonotype. The V and J genes are TRBV20-1 and TRBJ2-3, with unresolved D. V was shortened by 5 bases and J by 2 bases, with 5 bases between the two germline ends. CDR1 is DFQATT, CDR2 SNEGSKA, per germline (reference sequence). This CDR3 is 11 amino acids long. The CDR3 here is CSALPTDTQYF. CDR3 sequence (DNA): TGCAGTGCTTTACCCACAGATACGCAGTATTTT.

V and J are TRBV7-9 and TRBJ2-7; TRBD1 matches at 9 bases. The length of the CDR3 is 12 residues. V lost 4 bases to trimming and J lost 7 bases; unmatched junction nucleotides: 2. Looked up from germline, CDR1 is SEHNR and CDR2 is FQNEAQ (reference sequence). The CDR3 region has the DNA TGTGCCAGCAGCTCACAGGGGGCGGAGCAGTACTTC. Encoded protein: CASSSQGAEQYF. Complete variable domain (other parts from reference TRBV7-9 and TRBJ2-7): DTGVSQNPRHKITKRGQNVTFRCDPISEHNRLYWYRQTLGQGPEFLTYFQNEAQLEKSRLLSDRFSAERPKGSFSTLEIQRTEQGDSAMYLCASSSQGAEQYFGPGTRLTVT.

V is TRBV2 and J is TRBJ1-1; D is unclear. Germline V gene data show CDR1 as SNHLY and CDR2 as FYNNEI. This CDR3 has 13 amino acids. V was clipped by 6 bases and J by 6 bases, with 14 bases between them. This chain's CDR3 is CASSKGMEAEAFF. In DNA, the CDR3 is TGTGCCAGCAGCAAAGGGATGGAGGCTGAAGCTTTCTTT.

This clonotype was recorded many times. The V and J genes are TRBV11-2 and TRBJ2-3, with 7 bases fitting TRBD2. The V gene's germline CDR1 is SGHAT and CDR2 FQNNGV. The CDR3 is made up of 12 amino acids. With V trimmed by 8 bases and J by 1 base, 0 bases remained unmatched. CDR3 nucleotides: TGTGCCAGCGGGGGGGGCACAGATACGCAGTATTTT. Amino acids: CASGGGTDTQYF.

In this sample, this clonotype turned up a few times. V gene TRBV5-1 combines with J gene TRBJ2-2, with D tentatively TRBD1 or TRBD2 (6 bases each). Between the trimmed V and J ends, which lost 4 bases and 8 bases, there was a span of 15 bases. The CDR3 is made up of 14 amino acids. Germline V gene data show CDR1 as SGHRS and CDR2 as YFSETQ. The DNA of the CDR3 is TGCGCCAGCAGCGCGGGACATGAAGCGGGGGAGCTGTTTTTT. Protein: CASSAGHEAGELFF.

This clonotype was detected many times. V is TRBV19 and J is TRBJ1-2; weak D call: TRBD1 (5 bases). Germline V gene lookup returns CDR1 LNHDA and CDR2 SQIVND (reference sequence). This CDR3 comprises 11 residues. The V end lost 4 bases, the J end lost 7 bases, and 7 bases lay between the germline ends. The CDR3 DNA reads TGTGCCAGTAGTACAGGGTTTGGCTACACCTTC. Its translation: CASSTGFGYTF.

This chain connects TRBV12-3 or TRBV12-4 to TRBJ2-7, with TRBD1 identical over 9 bases. Losses at the gene ends were 5 bases for V and 5 bases for J; bases not matched to a gene: 10. The length of the CDR3 is 15 residues. The CDR3: CASSPRTGVMDEQYF. CDR3 nucleotides: TGTGCCAGCAGTCCTAGGACAGGGGTTATGGACGAGCAGTACTTC.

Regarding this clonotype: This clone may be a read error of a much larger clone one base away. No conserved phenylalanine or tryptophan is present at the end of the CDR3, so a read error is the likely explanation. V gene TRBV10-3 combines with J gene TRBJ2-2; 13 positions match TRBD2. V shed 0 bases, J shed 6 bases, and the junction held 4 bases outside the gene matches. There are 17 residues in the CDR3. CDR1 is ENHRY and CDR2 is SYGVKD in the germline V gene. The CDR3 loop is CAISESGLAGPAGELFI. The CDR3 DNA sequence: TGTGCCATCAGTGAGTCGGGACTAGCGGGGCCGGCCGGGGAGCTGTTTATT.

In its sample, this clonotype was seen a few times. The V call is TRBV6-1, the J call TRBJ2-1, with 8 bases that match TRBD2. The CDR3 contains 13 residues. Germline V gene lookup returns CDR1 MNHNS and CDR2 SASEGT. The V and J ends lost 9 bases and 15 bases, in that order; junction bases with no gene match: 16. CDR3 loop: CASRDPRGGASFF. For the CDR3, the DNA is TGTGCCAGTAGGGATCCCCGGGGGGGGGCCTCGTTCTTC.

This chain uses TRBV18 with TRBJ1-1; D perhaps matches TRBD1 (5 bases). This CDR3 is 13 amino acids long. The germline gives CDR1 KGHSH, CDR2 LQKENI. V was cut by 5 bases and J by 4 bases, with 11 bases left in between. CDR3 in amino acids: CASSSGPGTEAFF. In DNA, the CDR3 is TGTGCCAGCTCATCGGGACCAGGCACTGAAGCTTTCTTT.

This clonotype has just a few counts. This chain joins TRBV4-1 and TRBJ2-5; 8 nucleotides align to TRBD2. Germline CDR1 MGHRA, CDR2 YSYEKL. The CDR3 sequence is 15 residues long. V gave up 2 bases and J gave up 1 base; unmatched junction bases: 3. This CDR3 is CASSQIGLAQETQYF. DNA of the CDR3: TGCGCCAGCAGCCAAATAGGACTAGCCCAAGAGACCCAGTACTTC.

This clonotype was found many times. The rearrangement uses TRBV20-1 and TRBJ2-3; D not certain. V was cut by 0 bases and J by 8 bases, with 15 bases left in between. This CDR3 region has 14 residues. CDR1 is DFQATT, CDR2 SNEGSKA, per germline (reference sequence). Written as DNA, the CDR3 is TGCAGTGCTAGAGATTCCGCCGTATGGACTACGCAGTATTTT. Translating gives CSARDSAVWTTQYF.